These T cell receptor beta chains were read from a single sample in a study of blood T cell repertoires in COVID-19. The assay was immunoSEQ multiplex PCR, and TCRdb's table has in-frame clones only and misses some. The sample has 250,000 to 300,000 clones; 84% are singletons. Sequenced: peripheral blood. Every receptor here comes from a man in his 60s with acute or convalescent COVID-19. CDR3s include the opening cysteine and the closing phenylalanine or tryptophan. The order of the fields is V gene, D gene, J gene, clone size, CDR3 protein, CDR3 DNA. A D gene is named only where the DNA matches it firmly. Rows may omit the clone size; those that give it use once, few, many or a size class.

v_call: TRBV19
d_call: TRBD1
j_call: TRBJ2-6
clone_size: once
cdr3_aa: CASSPGTGGSRANVLTF
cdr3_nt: TGTGCCAGTAGTCCCGGGACAGGGGGGTCCAGGGCCAACGTCCTGACTTTC

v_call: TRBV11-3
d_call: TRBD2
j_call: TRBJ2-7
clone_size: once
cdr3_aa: CASSLGVAGRNEQYF
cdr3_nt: TGTGCCAGCAGCTTAGGAGTAGCGGGGAGGAACGAGCAGTACTTC

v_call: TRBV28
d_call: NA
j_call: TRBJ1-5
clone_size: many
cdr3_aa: CASSNPPGGNQPQHF
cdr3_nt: TGTGCCAGCAGCAACCCCCCGGGGGGCAATCAGCCCCAGCATTTT

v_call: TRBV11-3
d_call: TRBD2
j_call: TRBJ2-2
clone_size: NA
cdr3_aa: CASSPGGTGELFF
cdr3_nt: TGTGCCAGCAGCCCCGGGGGGACCGGGGAGCTGTTTTTT

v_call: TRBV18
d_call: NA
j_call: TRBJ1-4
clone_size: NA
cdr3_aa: CASSPRDSDEKLFF
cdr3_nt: TGTGCCAGCTCACCCCGAGACAGCGATGAAAAACTGTTTTTT

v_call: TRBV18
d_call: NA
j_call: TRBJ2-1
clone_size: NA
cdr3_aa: CASSPPQGVTYNEQFF
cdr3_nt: TGTGCCAGCTCACCACCACAGGGAGTCACCTACAATGAGCAGTTCTTC

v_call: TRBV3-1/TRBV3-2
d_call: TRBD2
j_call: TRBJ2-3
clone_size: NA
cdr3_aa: CASSQNIAGATDTQYF
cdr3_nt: TGTGCCAGCAGCCAAAATATAGCGGGAGCCACAGATACGCAGTATTTT

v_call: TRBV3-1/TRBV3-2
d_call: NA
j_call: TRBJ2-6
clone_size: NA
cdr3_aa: CASSRHDSSGANVLTF
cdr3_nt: TGTGCCAGCAGCCGACACGACAGCTCTGGGGCCAACGTCCTGACTTTC

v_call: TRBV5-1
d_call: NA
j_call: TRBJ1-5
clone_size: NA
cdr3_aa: CASSYDSPNQPQHF
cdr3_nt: TGCGCCAGCAGTTATGACAGCCCCAATCAGCCCCAGCATTTT

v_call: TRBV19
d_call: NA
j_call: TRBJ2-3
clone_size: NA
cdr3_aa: CASSIRGTQYF
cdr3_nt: TGTGCCAGTAGTATTCGGGGTACGCAGTATTTT

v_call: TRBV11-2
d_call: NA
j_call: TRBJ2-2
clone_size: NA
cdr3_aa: CASRPPGLENTGELFF
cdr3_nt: TGTGCCAGCAGACCTCCGGGACTCGAAAACACCGGGGAGCTGTTTTTT

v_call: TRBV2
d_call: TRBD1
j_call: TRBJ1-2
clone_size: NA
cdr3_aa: CASSLSRETGLYSGYTF
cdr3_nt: TGTGCCAGCAGCCTCTCCCGGGAGACAGGGCTTTATAGTGGCTACACCTTC

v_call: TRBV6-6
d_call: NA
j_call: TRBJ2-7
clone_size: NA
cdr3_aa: CASSVTGYEQYF
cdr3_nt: TGTGCCAGTTCGGTAACCGGTTACGAGCAGTACTTC

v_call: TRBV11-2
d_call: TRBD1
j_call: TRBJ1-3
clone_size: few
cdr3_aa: CASRSGTGTSGNTIYF
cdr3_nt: TGTGCCAGCAGGTCCGGGACAGGGACCTCTGGAAACACCATATATTTT

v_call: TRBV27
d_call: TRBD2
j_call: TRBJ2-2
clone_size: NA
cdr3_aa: CASSPPGLAGTANTGELFF
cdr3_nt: TGTGCCAGCAGTCCCCCGGGACTAGCGGGGACCGCGAACACCGGGGAGCTGTTTTTT

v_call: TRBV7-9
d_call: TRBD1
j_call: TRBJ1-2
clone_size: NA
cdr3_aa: CASSPPGTGYGYTF
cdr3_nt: TGTGCCAGCAGCCCACCCGGGACAGGGTATGGCTACACCTTC

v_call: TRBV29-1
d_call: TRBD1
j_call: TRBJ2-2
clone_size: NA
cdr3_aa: CSVDGTAGNTGELFF
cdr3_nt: TGCAGCGTAGATGGGACAGCCGGGAACACCGGGGAGCTGTTTTTT